The entry below describes one T cell receptor (beta chain). The record originates from a study of blood T cell repertoires in COVID-19. Overall study: Samples came from the United States, Italy and Spain, spanning acute and convalescent COVID-19.

Per the original data handling: Researchers report that nucleated cell counts were estimated from reference gene primer amplification. The assay was immunoSEQ multiplex PCR, and TCRdb's table has in-frame clones only and misses some. V and J calls and clone size are given by that table; D and trimming were obtained from the DNA. Of about 330,000 clones in the sample, more than 85% are singletons; the top ten hold roughly 20%. Germline assignment: CDR1 SGHRS and CDR2 YFSETQ. This CDR3 spans 15 amino acids. The trim removed 4 bases at V and 1 base at J, leaving 6 bases unmatched. Participant age was about 18 to 95 years, and participants resided in fewer than 25 US areas. Grouping used clinical history reported by participants in a survey and questionnaire.

What was sequenced was PBMCs or T cells enriched from blood (not recorded which). The sequence was collected from a woman between 25 and 40 years old who had recovered from COVID-19. The chain is built from TRBV5-1 and TRBJ1-1, with 8 bases that match TRBD1. In DNA, the CDR3 is TGCGCCAGCAGCCTGGACGGACAGGGGAACACTGAAGCTTTCTTT. Translation gives CASSLDGQGNTEAFF.